Presented here are 3 T cell receptor beta chains from one specimen sequenced in a study of blood T cell repertoires in COVID-19. TCRdb's table, derived via immunoSEQ multiplex PCR, lists solely in-frame clones and lacks some. Of a few hundred thousand clones listed, around 86% are singletons. The sample taken for sequencing was peripheral blood. The receptors were gathered from an elderly woman with COVID-19, enrolled during active disease.

The V gene is TRBV6-2 or TRBV6-3, the J gene TRBJ2-1; D might be TRBD2 (6 bases). The V end was cut by 0 bases, the J end by 6 bases, with 21 bases between. The CDR3 is 18 residues long. Germline lookup yields CDR1 MNHEY and CDR2 SVGEGT. CDR3 coding DNA: TGTGCCAGCAGTTACTCGTTTGCGGGGAGTGTTTTGGTCAATGAGCAGTTCTTC. Its translation: CASSYSFAGSVLVNEQFF.

This clone is a singleton in its sample. A read error may account for a junction end that differs from germline. This sequence joins TRBV5-1 and TRBJ1-1; 10 bases are shared with TRBD1. Germline V gives CDR1 SGHRS, CDR2 YFSETQ. The CDR3 length is 16 residues. The DNA for the CDR3 is TGCGCCAGCGGCTTCAGACAGGGGGCGGCGTCCACTGAAGCTTTCTTT. Its protein product is CASGFRQGAASTEAFF.

The chain has TRBV19 and TRBJ2-7; D might be TRBD1 (8 bases). The CDR3 extends over 14 amino acids. V lost 5 bases, J lost 5 bases, and 16 bases lay in between. The germline gives CDR1 LNHDA, CDR2 SQIVND (reference sequence). CDR3 protein: CASSEQGGIDEQYF. In DNA form, the CDR3 reads TGTGCCAGTAGTGAACAGGGGGGGATAGACGAGCAGTACTTC.